The clone carrying this T cell receptor (beta chain) was seen only a few times. The antigen remains unidentified. This sample stems from a study of shared clonotypes between healthy human individuals. Study-level information: A few men and a couple of women, aged 18 to 49, were donors.

Points from the study as a whole: Shared clonotypes: about 5.3% naive CD4, about 3.5% naive CD8, about 2.4% memory CD4, under 0.45% memory CD8. The authors expected sequencing depth to affect clonotype sharing among donors.

This CDR3 has 15 residues. Losses at the gene ends were 4 bases for V and 9 bases for J; bases not matched to a gene: 10. CDR1 is MGHRA and CDR2 is YSYEKL in the germline V gene. Replicate PCRs for sorted subsets used about 200 ng DNA; this equaled tens of thousands of T cell genomes. Some clones are missing from TCRdb's copy, which holds only in-frame ones; the method was immunoSEQ multiplex PCR. The repertoire holds about 95,000 clones, with approximately 61% as singletons. The sequenced sample was memory CD8+ T cells sorted from blood. As for subset: CD45RO+ cells pooled with CCR7-negative TemRA cells. The receptor comes from a man younger than 45 in good health. J is TRBJ2-4 and V is TRBV4-1, with 9 bases matching TRBD2. The CDR3 DNA reads TGCGCCAGCAGCCCTTTAGGTAGCGGGAGTTTCATTCAGTACTTC. Its protein is CASSPLGSGSFIQYF.